Detailed here is one TCR beta chain. Original handling: Quantification of nucleated cells was approximated via reference gene primer amplification. Sequenced by immunoSEQ multiplex PCR; TCRdb stores in-frame clones only, minus some. V, J and clone size are those of that table, while D and trimming were read from the DNA. Here the sample spans about 310,000 clones, roughly 91% being singletons. These data originate in a study of blood T cell repertoires in COVID-19. At the level of the study: Specimens from acute and convalescent COVID-19 originated in the United States, Italy and Spain.

The germline V gene has CDR1 MGHRA and CDR2 YSYEKL. CDR3 size: 17 residues. The germline V and J ends were trimmed by 0 bases and 0 bases, with 15 bases remaining between them. The sample comprised peripheral blood. V is TRBV4-1 and J is TRBJ2-7, with D possibly being TRBD2 (5 bases). This TCR was recovered from a man aged 50 or older with active or convalescent COVID-19. This CDR3 reads CASSQDVISGSSYEQYF. As DNA, the CDR3 is TGCGCCAGCAGCCAAGATGTAATCTCGGGGAGCTCCTACGAGCAGTACTTC.